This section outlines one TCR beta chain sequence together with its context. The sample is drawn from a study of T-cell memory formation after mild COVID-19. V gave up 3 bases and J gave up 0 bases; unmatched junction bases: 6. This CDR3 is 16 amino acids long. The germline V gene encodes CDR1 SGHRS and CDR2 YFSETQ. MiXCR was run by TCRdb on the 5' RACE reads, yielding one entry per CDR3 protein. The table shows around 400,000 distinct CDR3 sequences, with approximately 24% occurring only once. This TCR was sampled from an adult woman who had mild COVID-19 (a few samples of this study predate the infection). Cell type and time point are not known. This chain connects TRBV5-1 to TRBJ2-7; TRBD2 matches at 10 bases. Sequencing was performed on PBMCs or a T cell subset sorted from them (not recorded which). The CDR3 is CASSYPASGGSYEQYF. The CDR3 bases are TGCGCCAGCAGCTACCCGGCTAGCGGGGGCTCCTACGAGCAGTACTTC.